One and the same sample provided the 5 T cell receptor beta chains below, sequenced in a study of T cell responses to AZD1222 COVID-19 vaccine. Measured with immunoSEQ multiplex PCR; TCRdb has only the in-frame clones, and not every one. The repertoire includes over 85,000 clones, around 81% of them detected once, and 4% to 5% sits in the top ten. The sequencing used peripheral blood, collected on day 0 of AZD1222 vaccination. All receptors derive from an adult in good health.

The chain employs TRBV23-1 and TRBJ1-3, with 7 bases lining up with TRBD1. TRBV23-1 is assigned to the ORF class and has an uncertain function. With V trimmed by 2 bases and J by 5 bases, 9 bases remained unmatched. This CDR3 has 16 residues. In DNA, the CDR3 is TGCGCCAGCAGTCAAGTTGGGGCAGGGGGGAGAAACACCATATATTTT. This translates into CASSQVGAGGRNTIYF.

The chain employs TRBV7-9 and TRBJ2-2; 10 positions match TRBD2. This CDR3 is 16 amino acids long. V shed 5 bases and J 0 bases; nucleotides not matched to a gene: 3. In germline, CDR1 is SEHNR, CDR2 FQNEAQ (reference sequence). The DNA of the CDR3 is TGTGCCAGCAGCGGACTAGCGGCCTCGAACACCGGGGAGCTGTTTTTT. This translates into CASSGLAASNTGELFF.

The gene calls are TRBV19 and TRBJ1-2; TRBD1 might be the D (6 bases). Germline CDR1 LNHDA, CDR2 SQIVND (reference sequence). CDR3 length: 15 residues. V lost 5 bases to trimming and J lost 2 bases, with 15 bases between them. The CDR3, as DNA: TGTGCCAGTAGTTATCAACATACAGGGAACTATGGCTACACCTTC. Its translation: CASSYQHTGNYGYTF. The full variable domain, in which reference TRBV19 and TRBJ1-2 provide the parts outside the CDR3, is DGGITQSPKYLFRKEGQNVTLSCEQNLNHDAMYWYRQDPGQGLRLIYYSQIVNDFQKGDIAEGYSVSREKKESFPLTVTSAQKNPTAFYLCASSYQHTGNYGYTFGSGTRLTVV.

This clone was seen once. J is TRBJ2-1 and V is TRBV7-2, with 8 bases identical to TRBD1. The CDR3 spans 13 residues. J gave up 6 bases and V 6 bases, and 4 bases lay outside the gene matches. The germline gives CDR1 SGHTA, CDR2 FQGNSA. The CDR3 nucleotides are TGTGCCAGCAGAGGACAGGGTGGCAATGAGCAGTTCTTC. It translates to CASRGQGGNEQFF.

The genes are TRBV19 and TRBJ1-1; D not certain. The CDR3 contains 12 residues. V shed 7 bases and J shed 2 bases, with 8 bases lying between them. Germline V gene lookup returns CDR1 LNHDA and CDR2 SQIVND (reference sequence). This chain's CDR3 is CASTLGNTEAFF. CDR3 bases: TGTGCCAGTACCTTGGGAAACACTGAAGCTTTCTTT. Together with reference TRBV19 and TRBJ1-1, the CDR3 gives the full variable domain: DGGITQSPKYLFRKEGQNVTLSCEQNLNHDAMYWYRQDPGQGLRLIYYSQIVNDFQKGDIAEGYSVSREKKESFPLTVTSAQKNPTAFYLCASTLGNTEAFFGQGTRLTVV.